This T cell receptor beta chain was profiled in a study of naive and memory T cell subsets. For this clonotype: Its antigen is not identified.

This CDR3 is built from 14 residues. The V gene lost 8 bases and the J gene lost 7 bases, with 20 bases spanning the gap. Germline V lookup: CDR1 KGHSH, CDR2 LQKENI. Four PCR rounds used nested alpha and beta constant region primers plus the SP2 primer. Using its own MiXCR run on the 5' RACE reads, TCRdb lists one record per CDR3 protein. The table has approximately 58,000 distinct CDR3 sequences, 7.2% seen once; the top ten hold almost 10%. General study findings and limits: The RNA method is potentially sensitive to activation and differentiation changes.

An oligonucleotide containing a UMI was ligated to the 3' end of TCR cDNA. Whole-blood samples were more than 2 ml of peripheral blood from healthy adult volunteers. This clonotype was sampled from a male donor in good health. This chain connects TRBV18 to TRBJ2-5, with D perhaps given as TRBD1 or TRBD2 (5 bases each). The CDR3 sequence is CASSGQGDAGTQYF. The CDR3 region has the DNA TGTGCCAGCAGTGGGCAGGGCGACGCGGGGACCCAGTACTTC.